Sequencing of this T cell receptor (beta chain) was carried out in a study of blood T cell repertoires in COVID-19. Authors' analysis steps: Estimated nucleated cell counts came from reference gene primer amplification. The method was immunoSEQ multiplex PCR; TCRdb's version includes in-frame clones alone and lacks a portion of them. V, J and clone size reflect that table, while D and trimming were determined from the DNA. Of some 80,000 clones listed, about 86% were seen once; the top ten hold around 43%. A few counts support this clone. The germline V gene has CDR1 MNHNY and CDR2 SVGAGI (reference sequence). The germline V and J ends were trimmed by 6 bases and 2 bases, with 13 bases remaining between them. This CDR3 region has 14 residues.

J is TRBJ1-1 and V is TRBV6-6; D uncertain. The receptor was isolated from an elderly man with acute or convalescent COVID-19. Input material: peripheral blood. The CDR3 DNA is TGTGCCAGCAGCCACGAGGGAGTCAACACTGAAGCTTTCTTT. It yields the protein CASSHEGVNTEAFF.